These 19 T cell receptor delta chains share one sample of origin, sequenced in a study of γδ T cells in repeated Plasmodium falciparum infection. TCRdb redid clone calling on the multiplex PCR reads using CATT. The repertoire holds 90,000 or so delta-chain clones, with approximately 0.96% as singletons. Gammadelta T cells were flow-sorted from PBMC into Vgamma9/Vdelta2+ and Vdelta2-negative populations for bulk analysis. Sequenced input: gamma-delta T cells from blood. Receptors originate from a pool of human donors (malaria-infected and uninfected, not separated).

In regard to this clone: A far larger clone is just one base off, so this is likely a read error. Other DNA sequences in this specimen translate into the identical CDR3. The gene calls are TRDV2 and TRDJ2, with D possibly being TRDD3 (6 bases). TCRdb lists no J gene, so it was determined here by aligning the DNA to germline. Per germline, CDR1 GEAIGNYY and CDR2 EKD. The CDR3 runs 13 residues. DNA for the CDR3: TGTGCCTGCGACACCTGGGGGACAGCACAACTCTTCTTT. Residues: CACDTWGTAQLFF.

This clone appeared many times. This sequence joins TRAV29/DV5 and TRDJ1, with TRDD3 identical over 7 bases. The length of the CDR3 is 23 residues. In germline, CDR1 is NSMFDY, CDR2 ISSIKDK. V dropped 2 bases and J dropped 0; count of bases not matched to a gene: 31. The CDR3 bases are TGTGCAGCAAGGGCCTCCTCCTGCCTACCCAGTCGGGGGGATCCCCCGTACACCGATAAACTCATCTTT. Amino acids: CAARASSCLPSRGDPPYTDKLIF.

Ten or more counts support this clone. The V and J genes are TRDV1 and TRDJ1; D not certain. Looked up from germline, CDR1 is TSWWSYY and CDR2 is QGS. The CDR3 length is 15 residues. With 4 bases removed from V and 1 base from J, the gap between germline ends came to 13 bases. CDR3 residues: CALGVVIRGTDKLIF. CDR3 DNA: TGTGCTCTTGGGGTCGTTATCCGGGGCACCGATAAACTCATCTTT.

This clone has only a few counts. This DNA translates differently at residue 20 from the TCRdb protein, which is that of a much larger clone; a read error is likely, and the protein shown is the DNA's own translation. No J gene was called, and the V gene is TRDV1; the table's D call, TRDD3, was not checked against the DNA. Germline assignment: CDR1 TSWWSYY and CDR2 QGS. The CDR3 runs to 21 residues. CDR3 loop: CALGELPTSLPELGDPDKLTF. CDR3 DNA sequence: TGTGCTCTTGGGGAGCTCCCTACCAGCCTCCCTGAACTGGGGGATCCCGATAAACTCACCTTT.

With regard to this clone: The translation of this DNA and the TCRdb protein of a much larger clone differ at residue 13, probably owing to a read error; the protein shown here is translated from the DNA. This chain links TRDV1 with TRDJ1, with 9 positions matching TRDD3. Germline V gene lookup returns CDR1 TSWWSYY and CDR2 QGS. The CDR3 length is 17 residues. CDR3 loop: CALGVGAGGFSTGKLIF. The DNA for the CDR3 is TGTGCTCTTGGGGTCGGGGCTGGGGGATTCTCTACCGGTAAACTCATCTTT.

Regarding this clone: TCRdb lists the protein of a much larger clone for this DNA, which differs at residue 19, so this is likely a read error; the protein given here is translated from the DNA itself. The V call is TRDV1, the J call TRDJ1; TRDD3 matches 8 bases. In germline, CDR1 is TSWWSYY, CDR2 QGS. The CDR3 extends over 20 amino acids. The DNA of the CDR3 is TGTGCTCTTGGGGAACTGGAACTTCGGGGGGATAAGGTATACACCGATAAACTCACCTTT. Encoded protein: CALGELELRGDKVYTDKLTF.

In its sample, this clone was seen a few times. TCRdb records a much larger clone's protein for this DNA, with a difference at residue 3 that likely arises from a read error; the protein given is the translation of the DNA. V usage is TRDV1 and J usage is TRDJ1; maybe TRDD3 (6 bases). The J gene, left out of TCRdb, was set here by checking the DNA against germline. The CDR3 length is 18 residues. Germline CDR1 reads TSWWSYY; CDR2 reads QGS. CDR3: CAPGALRRGRVHTDKLIF. CDR3 DNA sequence: TGTGCTCCTGGGGCACTTCGCCGGGGACGGGTCCACACCGATAAACTCATCTTT.

On this clone itself: The protein TCRdb gives is from a much larger clone and does not agree with this DNA's translation at residue 14, likely a read error; the protein shown here comes from the DNA. V gene TRDV2 combines with J gene TRDJ1; TRDD3 aligns across 9 bases. V was pared by 0 bases and J by 6 bases, with 16 bases of the junction left unmatched. CDR1 is GEAIGNYY, CDR2 EKD, per germline. The CDR3 spans 18 residues. CDR3 bases: TGTGCCTGTGACACCGGCTACTGGGGGACGCTCCTGACCCATAAACTCATCTTT. It specifies CACDTGYWGTLLTHKLIF.

In this sample, this clone turned up a few times. A far larger clone is only one base removed, so a read error is likely. The same CDR3 can be traced to other DNA sequences in this sample. The CDR3 bases are TGCGCCTGTGACACCGTAGGGGCAACCGATAAACTCATCTTT. Its protein is CACDTVGATDKLIF. V gene TRDV2 combines with J gene TRDJ1; the D is unclear. The J gene, absent from TCRdb, was called here by matching the DNA to germline. Per the germline V gene, CDR1 is GEAIGNYY and CDR2 is EKD. The CDR3 consists of 14 residues.

Regarding this clone: This likely reflects a read error, since a far larger clone is one base away. Different DNA sequences within this sample yield the same CDR3. This chain links TRDV1 with TRDJ1, with 9 bases identical to TRDD2. The CDR3 covers 22 residues. CDR1 and CDR2 from the germline V gene are TSWWSYY and QGS. CDR3 in amino acids: CALGELVGFTNGGPSYTDKLIF. Written as DNA, the CDR3 is TGTGCTCTTGGGGAACTCGTAGGGTTTACGAATGGGGGACCTTCCTACACCGATAAGCTCATCTTT.

The table lists this clone with a few counts. This likely reflects a read error, since a far larger clone is one base away. Other DNA sequences within the sample encode an identical CDR3. V and J are TRAV38-2/DV8 and TRDJ1; 9 bases are a match to TRDD3. The J gene was missing in TCRdb and was found by matching the end of the DNA to germline. The CDR3 contains 23 residues. Germline CDR1 and CDR2: TSESDYY and QEAYKQQN. Here the CDR3 reads CAYRSAFISWGMLAPPYTDKLIF. The CDR3 DNA is TGTGCCTATAGGAGCGCGTTCATCTCCTGGGGGATGCTCGCCCCCCCTTACACCGATAAACTCATCTTT.

Details on this clone: The protein in TCRdb stems from a much larger clone and differs at residue 17 from this DNA's translation, likely a read error; here the protein is translated from the DNA. V and J are TRAV38-2/DV8 and TRDJ1; possible D gene TRDD3, 9 bases. No J gene was available from TCRdb, and it was assigned here by a germline match of the DNA. The germline V and J ends were trimmed by 2 bases and 2 bases, with 37 bases remaining between them. Germline lookup yields CDR1 TSESDYY and CDR2 QEAYKQQN. This CDR3 has 23 amino acids. In DNA form, the CDR3 reads TGTGCTTATAGGAGTAAGATTTCCTTCCTAGACCCTACTGGGGGACACGTGACCGATAAACTCATCTTT. Translation: CAYRSKISFLDPTGGHVTDKLIF.

Only a few counts were recorded for this clone. The translation of this DNA and the TCRdb protein of a much larger clone differ at residue 10, probably owing to a read error; the protein shown here is translated from the DNA. This chain uses TRDV2 with TRDJ1; 8 bases match TRDD3. TCRdb gives no J gene; it was assigned here by matching the DNA to germline. This CDR3 has 16 residues. Trimming at V came to 3 bases and at J to 2 bases, leaving 10 bases not matched to a gene. Germline lookup yields CDR1 GEAIGNYY and CDR2 EKD. The CDR3 sequence is CACDSVLGGETDKLIF. CDR3 nucleotides: TGTGCCTGTGACTCCGTACTGGGGGGAGAAACCGATAAACTCATCTTT.

This clone was detected only a few times. It is likely a read error: a sequence one base away is far more abundant. In the same sample, other DNA sequences code for this CDR3. The chain is built from TRDV2 and TRDJ2, with 8 bases fitting TRDD3. The J gene comes from matching the DNA to germline here; TCRdb lacks it. The CDR3 is 19 amino acids. CDR1 is GEAIGNYY, CDR2 EKD, per germline. The CDR3 reads CACDPSSNVTGGLTAQLFF. The CDR3 DNA reads as TGCGCCTGTGATCCATCATCGAATGTTACTGGGGGTCTGACAGCACAACTCTTCTTT.

There are many counts of this clone. The protein TCRdb gives is from a much larger clone and does not agree with this DNA's translation at residue 14, likely a read error; the protein shown here comes from the DNA. The chain couples TRDV2 to TRDJ1; D may match TRDD2 or TRDD3 (5 bases each). The J gene, left out of TCRdb, was set here by checking the DNA against germline. Germline lookup yields CDR1 GEAIGNYY and CDR2 EKD. The CDR3 consists of 17 residues. CDR3 nucleotide sequence: TGTGCCTGTGACCCTGTCTTATGGGGAACCTACACCGATAGACTCATCTTT. The encoded protein is CACDPVLWGTYTDRLIF.

Worth noting for this clone: The protein TCRdb gives is from a much larger clone and does not agree with this DNA's translation at residue 10, likely a read error; the protein shown here comes from the DNA. The chain recombines TRDV2 with TRDJ1; D perhaps matches TRDD2 (5 bases). As TCRdb names no J gene, one was assigned here on the basis of a DNA match to germline. V shed 0 bases and J shed 0 bases, with 19 bases lying between them. The germline gives CDR1 GEAIGNYY, CDR2 EKD. This CDR3 spans 18 amino acids. Here the CDR3 DNA reads TGTGCCTGTGACACCGTCCTAAGAGGGACCGCGTACACCGATAAACTCATCTTT. Translation: CACDTVLRGTAYTDKLIF.

To note about this clone: The mismatch at residue 6 between this DNA's translation and the TCRdb protein of a much larger clone likely reflects a read error; the protein shown is translated from the DNA. This chain links TRDV2 with TRDJ1, with 8 nucleotides matching TRDD3. From germline, CDR1 is GEAIGNYY and CDR2 EKD. The trim removed 4 bases at V and 0 bases at J, leaving 6 bases unmatched. CDR3 length: 15 amino acids. The DNA of the CDR3 is TGTGCCTGTGAGCGAGTGGGGGATGACACCGATAAACTCATCTTT. Translating it yields CACERVGDDTDKLIF.

This clone was seen at least ten times. The rearrangement uses TRDV1 and TRDJ1; a possible D gene is TRDD2 (8 bases). Germline CDR1 reads TSWWSYY; CDR2 reads QGS. The V end was cut by 2 bases, the J end by 7 bases, with 41 bases between. This CDR3 is built from 23 residues. The CDR3 sequence: CALGEYVDGFLRGTGGGPVKLIF. The CDR3 coding sequence is TGTGCTCTTGGGGAATACGTGGATGGCTTCCTACGGGGTACGGGTGGGGGACCGGTTAAACTCATCTTT.

Comment on this clone: It is likely a read error: a sequence one base away is far more abundant. Other DNA sequences in this sample translate to the same CDR3. V is TRDV1 and J is TRDJ1; D is unresolved. No J gene was available from TCRdb, and it was assigned here by a germline match of the DNA. The CDR3 sequence is 18 residues long. Per germline, CDR1 TSWWSYY and CDR2 QGS. V gave up 3 bases and J gave up 7 bases, with 27 bases separating them. The CDR3 DNA follows: TGTGCTCTTGGGGACCCCTTTCCCACTTACGGTGTGGAATTTAAACTCATCTTT. Translating it yields CALGDPFPTYGVEFKLIF.